The T cell receptor beta chain under discussion was sequenced for a study of blood T cells in healthy people across ages. The V end was cut by 7 bases, the J end by 5 bases, with 20 bases between. This CDR3 comprises 15 residues. Germline V CDR1 and CDR2: MNHNY, SVGAGI (reference sequence). The second PCR ran roughly 7 to 11 cycles with a sample-barcoded 5' primer and J-beta primers. TCRdb re-called the 5' RACE reads with MiXCR, one entry per CDR3 protein. The sample lists some 920,000 distinct CDR3 sequences; roughly 51% were seen once. Per sample, a minimum of 6 million PBMCs were isolated. What was sequenced was blood. This clonotype was obtained from a woman aged 60-70 years in good health. The V and J genes are TRBV6-6 and TRBJ1-2; TRBD1 might be the D (6 bases). Here the CDR3 reads CASTRGALDGYGYTF. CDR3 DNA: TGTGCCAGCACCCGGGGGGCTTTGGACGGATATGGCTACACCTTC.